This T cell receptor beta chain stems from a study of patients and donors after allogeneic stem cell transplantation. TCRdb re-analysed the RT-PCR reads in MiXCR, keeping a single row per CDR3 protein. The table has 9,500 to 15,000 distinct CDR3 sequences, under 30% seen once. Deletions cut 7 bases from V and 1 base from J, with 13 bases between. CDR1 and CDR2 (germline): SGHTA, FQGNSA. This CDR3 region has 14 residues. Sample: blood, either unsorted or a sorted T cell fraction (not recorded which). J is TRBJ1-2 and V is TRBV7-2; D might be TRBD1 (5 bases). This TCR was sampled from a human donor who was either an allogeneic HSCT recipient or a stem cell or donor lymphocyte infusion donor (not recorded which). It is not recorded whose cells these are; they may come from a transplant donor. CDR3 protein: CASTTTRGNYGYTF. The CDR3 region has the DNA TGTGCCAGCACGACGACTAGGGGTAACTATGGCTACACCTTC.